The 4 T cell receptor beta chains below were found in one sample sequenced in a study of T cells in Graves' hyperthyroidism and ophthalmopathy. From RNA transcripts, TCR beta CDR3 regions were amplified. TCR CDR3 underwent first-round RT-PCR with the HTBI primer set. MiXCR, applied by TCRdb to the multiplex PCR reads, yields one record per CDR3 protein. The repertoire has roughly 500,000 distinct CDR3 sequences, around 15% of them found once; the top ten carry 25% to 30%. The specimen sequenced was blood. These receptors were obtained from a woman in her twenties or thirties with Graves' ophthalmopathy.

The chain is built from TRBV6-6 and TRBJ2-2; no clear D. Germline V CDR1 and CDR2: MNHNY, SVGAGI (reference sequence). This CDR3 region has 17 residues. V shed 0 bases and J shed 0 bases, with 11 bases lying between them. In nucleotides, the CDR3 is TGTGCCAGCAGTTACTCGTGGCAGGATACGAACACCGGGGAGCTGTTTTTT. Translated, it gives CASSYSWQDTNTGELFF.

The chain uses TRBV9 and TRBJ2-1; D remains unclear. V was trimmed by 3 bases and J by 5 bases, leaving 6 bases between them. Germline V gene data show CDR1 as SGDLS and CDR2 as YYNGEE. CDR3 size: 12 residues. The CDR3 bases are TGTGCCAGCAGCGCCATGAACAATGAGCAGTTCTTC. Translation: CASSAMNNEQFF.

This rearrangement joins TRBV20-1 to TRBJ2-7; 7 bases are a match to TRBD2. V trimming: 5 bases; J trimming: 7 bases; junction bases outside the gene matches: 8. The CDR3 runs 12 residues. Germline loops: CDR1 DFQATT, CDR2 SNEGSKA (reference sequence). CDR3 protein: CSADIIAGEQYF. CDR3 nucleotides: TGCAGTGCTGATATAATAGCGGGTGAGCAGTACTTC.

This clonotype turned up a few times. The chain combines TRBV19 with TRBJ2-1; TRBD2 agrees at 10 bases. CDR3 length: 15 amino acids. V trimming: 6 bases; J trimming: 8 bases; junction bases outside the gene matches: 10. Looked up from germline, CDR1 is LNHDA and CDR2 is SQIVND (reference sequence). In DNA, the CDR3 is TGTGCCAGTAGGGCCCAAGCGGGAGGGGTCCATGAGCAGTTCTTC. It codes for CASRAQAGGVHEQFF. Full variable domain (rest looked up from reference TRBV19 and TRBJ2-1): DGGITQSPKYLFRKEGQNVTLSCEQNLNHDAMYWYRQDPGQGLRLIYYSQIVNDFQKGDIAEGYSVSREKKESFPLTVTSAQKNPTAFYLCASRAQAGGVHEQFFGPGTRLTVL.